A single sample gave rise to the 12 T cell receptor beta chains below, sequenced in a study of blood T cell repertoires in COVID-19. Method: immunoSEQ multiplex PCR; TCRdb's copy keeps in-frame clones and lacks some. The sample has approximately 240,000 clones; roughly 86% are singletons. Material: peripheral blood. These receptor sequences come from a woman aged 25 to 39 who had recovered from COVID-19.

The chain has TRBV7-5 and TRBJ2-1; the table's D call TRBD1 went unverified against the DNA. TRBV7-5 is deemed a pseudogene. CDR3 size: 17 residues. The CDR3 spells CARSLAPGQSSYNEQFF. The CDR3 DNA is TGTGCCAGAAGCTTAGCTCCCGGACAGTCGTCCTACAATGAGCAGTTCTTC.

J is TRBJ1-1 and V is TRBV7-9, with D possibly matching TRBD1 (5 bases). Germline V CDR1 and CDR2: SEHNR, FQNEAQ (reference sequence). The CDR3 runs 14 residues. Trimming took 5 bases from V and 4 from J, leaving 14 bases between them. The CDR3 loop reads CASSPIGGSTEAFF. The CDR3 region has the DNA TGTGCCAGCAGCCCCATCGGGGGAAGCACTGAAGCTTTCTTT.

The chain couples TRBV11-2 to TRBJ2-1, with 11 bases identical to TRBD2. CDR1 and CDR2 from the germline V gene are SGHAT and FQNNGV. The trim removed 5 bases at V and 4 bases at J, leaving 10 bases unmatched. This CDR3 contains 17 residues. Written as DNA, the CDR3 is TGTGCCAGCAGCCCGACTAGCGGGGCCCACATTTACAATGAGCAGTTCTTC. Residues: CASSPTSGAHIYNEQFF. The full variable domain, rest sourced from reference TRBV11-2 and TRBJ2-1, is EAGVAQSPRYKIIEKRQSVAFWCNPISGHATLYWYQQILGQGPKLLIQFQNNGVVDDSQLPKDRFSAERLKGVDSTLKIQPAKLEDSAVYLCASSPTSGAHIYNEQFFGPGTRLTVL.

This sequence joins TRBV13 and TRBJ1-2; 7 nucleotides agree with TRBD1. The germline gives CDR1 PRHDT, CDR2 FYEKMQ (reference sequence). J gave up 2 bases and V 2 bases, and 8 bases lay outside the gene matches. The CDR3 consists of 16 residues. The CDR3: CASSLRPGTENYGYTF. CDR3 sequence (DNA): TGTGCCAGCAGCTTAAGACCCGGGACAGAGAACTATGGCTACACCTTC.

V is TRBV4-1 and J is TRBJ2-1; TRBD2 matches 8 bases. CDR1 MGHRA and CDR2 YSYEKL come from the germline V gene. The CDR3 totals 15 residues. The V and J ends lost 5 bases and 3 bases, in that order; junction bases with no gene match: 6. The CDR3 DNA sequence: TGCGCCAGCAGCACCCAGCGGGGGAACTACAATGAGCAGTTCTTC. This gives the protein CASSTQRGNYNEQFF.

CDR3 loop: CATSRDGVETEVQETQYF. The CDR3 DNA reads TGTGCCACCAGCAGAGACGGAGTTGAGACAGAGGTCCAAGAGACCCAGTACTTC. The chain carries TRBV15 and TRBJ2-5; D perhaps matches TRBD1 (5 bases). CDR3 length: 18 residues. In germline, CDR1 is LNHNV, CDR2 YYDKDF (reference sequence). V dropped 0 bases and J dropped 1 base, with 18 bases sitting between them.

The chain uses TRBV18 and TRBJ1-2; D not resolved. From germline, CDR1 is KGHSH and CDR2 LQKENI. Deletions cut 2 bases from V and 6 bases from J, with 16 bases between. CDR3 length equals 15 residues. CDR3 bases: TGTGCCAGCTCACCAGACCTAGCTGGGGAAAATGGCTACACCTTC. Amino acids: CASSPDLAGENGYTF.

The chain carries TRBV30 and TRBJ1-5; maybe TRBD1 (5 bases). There are 14 residues in the CDR3. V was shortened by 2 bases and J by 0 bases, with 8 bases between the two germline ends. Germline CDR1 is GTSNPN and CDR2 is SVGIG (reference sequence). Here the CDR3 DNA reads TGTGCCTGGAGTAAGGGGTATAGCAATCAGCCCCAGCATTTT. This translates into CAWSKGYSNQPQHF.

In this sample, this clone turned up once. The CDR3 loop is CASSLAERAYGYTF. The CDR3 DNA reads as TGTGCCAGCAGCTTAGCTGAGCGAGCCTATGGCTACACCTTC. V gene TRBV7-9 combines with J gene TRBJ1-2, with D unclear. From germline, CDR1 is SEHNR and CDR2 FQNEAQ (reference sequence). The CDR3 totals 14 residues. V lost 0 bases and J 4 bases, leaving 9 bases between the germline ends.

The chain combines TRBV7-6 with TRBJ2-7; D might be TRBD1 (5 bases). Germline V gene data show CDR1 as SGHVS and CDR2 as FNYEAQ. V was cut by 3 bases and J by 3 bases, with 12 bases left in between. The CDR3 contains 14 residues. This CDR3 is CASSLGPENYEQYF. CDR3 DNA sequence: TGTGCCAGCAGCTTGGGGCCGGAGAACTACGAGCAGTACTTC.

With regard to this clone: As the CDR3 is not closed by the conserved phenylalanine or tryptophan, this likely results from a read error. It is unclear where the CDR3 begins or ends on the DNA, so no DNA is shown, and the CDR3 is as TCRdb lists it. This chain uses TRBV27 with TRBJ2-7; no DNA check was done on the table's D call, TRBD1. The CDR3 numbers 9 amino acids, ends counted. Germline V gene lookup returns CDR1 MNHEY and CDR2 SMNVEV (reference sequence). The CDR3: CANPTGGFL.

This clone was seen only a few times. The chain is built from TRBV5-5 and TRBJ1-2, with 10 positions matching TRBD1. Germline values: CDR1 SGHKS, CDR2 YYEKEE (reference sequence). The CDR3 is 14 residues long. The junction had 1 base not matched to a gene; V was cut back by 3 bases and J by 2 bases. CDR3 DNA sequence: TGTGCCAGCAGCTCGGGACAGGGGAACTATGGCTACACCTTC. It codes for CASSSGQGNYGYTF.